The following is a T cell receptor beta chain sequence with its context. V was pared by 4 bases and J by 2 bases, with 9 bases between. Per germline, CDR1 MRHNA and CDR2 SNTAGT. The CDR3 has 14 residues. The data were taken from a study of control samples from healthy donors and cancer patients. Clones were sequenced by immunoSEQ multiplex PCR, and TCRdb holds only the in-frame ones, with some missing. The sample includes roughly 130,000 clones, roughly 92% of them seen just once. Sequenced input: blood. This clonotype was sampled from a man aged 25 to 45 in good health. The chain has TRBV6-4 and TRBJ2-1; D not certain. The CDR3: CASSVGETYNEQFF. In DNA, the CDR3 is TGTGCCAGCAGTGTCGGCGAAACCTACAATGAGCAGTTCTTC.